This T cell receptor beta chain was captured by sequencing in a study of follicular helper T cells after annual influenza vaccination. Study-level background: Some donors were sampled over the 2013-2014, 2014-2015 and 2015-2016 vaccinations.

Regarding time point: 2014-2015 season, pre-vaccination. No donor had influenza vaccine in the prior 6 months; all lived in the community. Between about 40 and 110 mL of blood was drawn per time point. Regarding this clone: This specimen includes other DNA sequences encoding the same CDR3.

The method was immunoSEQ multiplex PCR; TCRdb's version includes in-frame clones alone and lacks a portion of them. The table has just under 9,000 clones, 80% seen once; the top ten hold more than 3%. Germline lookup yields CDR1 MDHEN and CDR2 SYDVKM. J lost 7 bases, V lost 2 bases, and 7 bases had no gene match. The length of the CDR3 is 15 residues. The receptor was isolated from an adult who received the influenza vaccine. The specimen comprised CXCR5+ CD38- circulating T follicular helper cells from blood, sampled on the day of influenza vaccination. As for subset: circulating Tfh, non-naive CD4+CXCR5+PD-1+ (ICOS+CD38+ or ICOS-CD38-). The rearrangement links TRBV28 to TRBJ2-1; 8 bases are a match to TRBD2. This chain's CDR3 is CASSLGAGGRNEQFF. The DNA of the CDR3 is TGTGCCAGCAGTTTAGGGGCGGGGGGTCGGAATGAGCAGTTCTTC.